A selection of T cell receptor beta chains follows, all from one sample in a study of long-term antiretroviral therapy in people with HIV. Profiled with immunoSEQ multiplex PCR; TCRdb holds only in-frame clones, not every one. The data show around 21,000 clones, less than 95% seen once. Source: unsorted PBMCs, taken about 4.5 years before starting antiretroviral therapy. The receptors were gathered from a woman aged 25 to 39 with HIV. CDR3s include the opening cysteine and the closing phenylalanine or tryptophan. The D gene is left open where the match is weak. Clone size is not always given. Where it is, it says once, few, many or a class for expanded clones.

D gene,J gene,V gene,clone size,CDR3 DNA,CDR3 protein
TRBD2,TRBJ2-1,TRBV11-3,.,TGTGCCAGCAGCTCCGCTAGCGGGGGGGATTACAATGAGCAGTTCTTC,CASSSASGGDYNEQFF
TRBD2,TRBJ2-5,TRBV9,.,TGTGCCAGCAGCGTCACTTGGACTAGCGGGGCTCAAGAGACCCAGTACTTC,CASSVTWTSGAQETQYF
.,TRBJ1-2,TRBV5-5,.,TGTGCCAGCAGCTTAGGACAGAACTATGGCTACACCTTC,CASSLGQNYGYTF
.,TRBJ2-1,TRBV7-2,.,TGTGCCAGCAGCTTAGGGGGAGGAGATGAGCAGTTCTTC,CASSLGGGDEQFF
TRBD1,TRBJ1-2,TRBV19,.,TGTGCCAGTATCAACCGAGGGGACAGATATGGCTACACCTTC,CASINRGDRYGYTF
.,TRBJ1-4,TRBV10-3,.,TGTGCCATCAGTGAGTCGTGGGGCCGCGCAACTAATGAAAAACTGTTTTTT,CAISESWGRATNEKLFF
TRBD1,TRBJ1-3,TRBV6-6,.,TGTGCCAGCAGCCCACCGGGACAGGGAAACACCATATATTTT,CASSPPGQGNTIYF
.,TRBJ2-2,TRBV5-1,.,TGCGCCAGCAGCTTGGGAATAGGTTCTCACCCAACCAGAACCGGGGAGCTGTTTTTT,CASSLGIGSHPTRTGELFF
TRBD2,TRBJ2-3,TRBV11-2,.,TGTGCCAGCAGCTTAAATAGCGGGGGTACAGATACGCAGTATTTT,CASSLNSGGTDTQYF
.,TRBJ1-2,TRBV4-1,.,TGCGCCAGCAGCCGACCAACGGCGAGGAGCGACTTTAACTATGGCTACACCTTC,CASSRPTARSDFNYGYTF
.,TRBJ1-4,TRBV6-6,.,TGTGCCAGCAGCCCAAGGACATCGAGGGAAAAACTGTTTTTT,CASSPRTSREKLFF
TRBD1,TRBJ1-6,TRBV7-2,.,TGTGCCAGCGGTAGACAGGGCGATTCACCCCTCCACTTT,CASGRQGDSPLHF
.,TRBJ2-7,TRBV5-1,.,TGCGCCAGCAGCCCCAACTCCTACGAGCAGTACTTC,CASSPNSYEQYF
TRBD1,TRBJ1-2,TRBV29-1,.,TGCAGCGTCCTCAGGGGGCGGGACTATGGCTACACCTTC,CSVLRGRDYGYTF
.,TRBJ1-4,TRBV6-4,.,TGTGCCAGCAGTGACAACCCCTCAAAGGGGGCAACTAATGAAAAACTGTTTTTT,CASSDNPSKGATNEKLFF
TRBD1,TRBJ1-6,TRBV2,.,TGTGCCAGCAGCGGACAGGGGTTTCGTTCACCCCTCCACTTT,CASSGQGFRSPLHF
.,TRBJ2-7,TRBV30,.,TGTGCCCAGGAGGGAGGGGGCGACGAGCAGTACTTC,CAQEGGGDEQYF
.,TRBJ1-4,TRBV7-9,once,TGTGCCAGCAGCGCCCGGGGTACTAATGAAAAACTGTTTTTT,CASSARGTNEKLFF
TRBD1,TRBJ1-5,TRBV2,few,TGTGCCAGCAGGGCCGGGACAGGGGGCAATCAGCCCCAGCATTTT,CASRAGTGGNQPQHF
TRBD1,TRBJ1-2,TRBV28,.,TGTGCCAGCAGTACACGAACAGGGGGACTTTATGGCTACACCTTC,CASSTRTGGLYGYTF
.,TRBJ1-5,TRBV5-5,.,TGTGCCAGCAGCTTGAGTAATAGCAATCAGCCCCAGCATTTT,CASSLSNSNQPQHF
.,TRBJ2-7,TRBV18,.,TGTGCCAGCTCACTCGGGGGACCCGGGAAGGAGCAGTACTTC,CASSLGGPGKEQYF
.,TRBJ1-5,TRBV2,.,TGTGCCAGCAGCCGGACAGAGAATCAGCCCCAGCATTTT,CASSRTENQPQHF
.,TRBJ2-6,TRBV10-3,.,TGTGCCATCAGTGAGGGAGGGGCTGGGGCCAACGTCCTGACTTTC,CAISEGGAGANVLTF